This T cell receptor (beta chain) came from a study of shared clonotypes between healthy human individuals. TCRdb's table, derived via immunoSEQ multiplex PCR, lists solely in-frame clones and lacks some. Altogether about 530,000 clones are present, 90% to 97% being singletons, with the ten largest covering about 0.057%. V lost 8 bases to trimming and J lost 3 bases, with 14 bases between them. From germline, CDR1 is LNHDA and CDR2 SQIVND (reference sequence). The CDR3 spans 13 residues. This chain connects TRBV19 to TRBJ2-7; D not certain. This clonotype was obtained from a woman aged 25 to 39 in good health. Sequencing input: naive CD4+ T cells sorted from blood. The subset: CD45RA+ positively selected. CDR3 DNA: TGTGCCAGTGGTTCCTTGGACGGCTACGAGCAGTACTTC. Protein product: CASGSLDGYEQYF.